These T cell receptor beta chains were read from a single sample in a study of cytomegalovirus exposure and HLA in healthy donors. TCRdb's copy holds only in-frame clones and misses some; the assay was immunoSEQ multiplex PCR. Of about 78,000 clones in the sample, around 80% are singletons; the top ten hold about a third. Material for sequencing was PBMCs. These receptors all stem from a man in his forties or fifties in good health and CMV-seropositive. CDR3s include the opening cysteine and the closing phenylalanine or tryptophan. Each record gives: V gene, J gene, clone size, D gene, CDR3 protein, CDR3 DNA. The D gene is left open where the match is weak. Part of the rows lack a size; the others show once, few, many or a class for expanded clones.

TRBV28	TRBJ2-2	.	.	CASSLRMNTGELFF	TGTGCCAGCAGTTTGAGGATGAACACCGGGGAGCTGTTTTTT
TRBV2	TRBJ1-3	.	TRBD1	CASSDTGGRGNKENTIYF	TGTGCCAGCAGTGATACAGGGGGCAGGGGAAATAAGGAGAACACCATATATTTT
TRBV7-9	TRBJ2-2	.	.	CSSSLVSGANTGELFF	TGTTCCAGCAGCTTAGTTAGCGGAGCGAACACCGGGGAGCTGTTTTTT
TRBV14	TRBJ1-6	.	.	CASSQGRENSPLHF	TGTGCCAGCAGCCAAGGGAGGGAAAATTCACCCCTCCACTTT
TRBV11-2	TRBJ2-1	.	TRBD1	CASSSGVRQGQQFF	TGTGCCAGCAGCTCCGGGGTACGACAGGGGCAGCAGTTCTTC
TRBV11-1	TRBJ2-3	few	.	CASSLSPGMGIDTQYF	TGTGCCAGCAGCTTATCTCCGGGAATGGGAATAGATACGCAGTATTTT
TRBV7-2	TRBJ2-7	few	TRBD2	CASSLGGSRYEQYF	TGTGCCAGCAGCTTAGGCGGGAGTAGGTACGAGCAGTACTTC
TRBV6-6	TRBJ2-1	.	.	CASSPGPPSYNEQFF	TGTGCCAGCAGTCCGGGTCCTCCTTCCTACAATGAGCAGTTCTTC
TRBV19	TRBJ2-1	.	TRBD2	CASSILSGRLYNEQFF	TGTGCCAGTAGTATACTAAGCGGGAGGCTCTACAATGAGCAGTTCTTC
TRBV5-1	TRBJ2-7	.	TRBD2	CASSLLAGEINEQYF	TGCGCCAGCAGCTTACTAGCGGGAGAGATAAACGAGCAGTACTTC
TRBV6-5	TRBJ1-1	.	.	CASSYGGLGTEAFF	TGTGCCAGCAGTTACGGGGGGTTGGGCACTGAAGCTTTCTTT
TRBV9	TRBJ2-6	.	.	CASSPTTSDSGANVLTF	TGTGCCAGCAGCCCTACTACTAGTGACTCTGGGGCCAACGTCCTGACTTTC
TRBV28	TRBJ2-1	.	.	CASSLREEQFF	TGTGCCAGCAGTCTCCGGGAGGAGCAGTTCTTC
TRBV7-2	TRBJ2-7	.	TRBD2	CASSLVFGLAGGPPNEQYF	TGTGCCAGCAGCTTAGTGTTCGGTCTAGCGGGAGGGCCCCCCAACGAGCAGTACTTC
TRBV5-6	TRBJ2-7	.	TRBD1	CASSILRGYEQYF	TGTGCCAGCAGCATACTCAGGGGGTACGAGCAGTACTTC
TRBV4-1	TRBJ2-7	.	.	CASSQALNRPYEQYF	TGCGCCAGCAGCCAAGCTCTCAACAGACCCTACGAGCAGTACTTC
TRBV29-1	TRBJ2-7	.	.	CSVALGAGEQYF	TGCAGCGTTGCCCTAGGTGCTGGGGAGCAGTACTTC
TRBV28	TRBJ2-1	.	.	CASSFRTYRKIVNEQFF	TGTGCCAGCAGTTTCCGGACTTATAGGAAAATTGTAAATGAGCAGTTCTTC
TRBV6-1	TRBJ1-1	many	.	CASRVNTEAFF	TGTGCCAGTCGGGTGAACACTGAAGCTTTCTTT
TRBV10-3	TRBJ1-1	.	TRBD1	CAIRTGGSNTEAFF	TGTGCCATCAGAACAGGGGGGTCGAACACTGAAGCTTTCTTT
TRBV6-5	TRBJ2-3	.	.	CASRPGGASTDTQYF	TGTGCCAGCAGACCTGGGGGGGCTAGCACAGATACGCAGTATTTT
TRBV29-1	TRBJ2-1	.	TRBD2	CSTGGLAGAAYNEQFF	TGCAGCACCGGGGGGTTAGCGGGGGCGGCCTACAATGAGCAGTTCTTC
TRBV29-1	TRBJ1-2	.	.	CSATTEEKLMINYGYTF	TGCAGCGCTACGACAGAAGAAAAACTGATGATCAACTATGGCTACACCTTC
TRBV7-8	TRBJ2-3	.	.	CASSPLRAVTDTQYF	TGTGCCAGCAGTCCGCTGAGGGCGGTCACAGATACGCAGTATTTT
TRBV5-1	TRBJ1-4	once	.	CASSLGATNEKLFF	TGCGCCAGCAGCTTAGGGGCAACTAATGAAAAACTGTTTTTT
TRBV5-4	TRBJ2-2	.	TRBD2	CASSPPSGRATGELFF	TGTGCCAGCAGCCCACCTAGCGGGAGGGCCACCGGGGAGCTGTTTTTT
TRBV5-5	TRBJ1-2	.	.	CASSFEANYGYTF	TGTGCCAGCAGCTTTGAAGCGAACTATGGCTACACCTTC
TRBV7-9	TRBJ2-7	.	.	CASSPPGELGTYEQYF	TGTGCCAGCAGCCCTCCAGGGGAACTCGGCACCTACGAGCAGTACTTC
TRBV5-6	TRBJ2-7	.	.	CASSLANVGGREQYF	TGTGCCAGCAGCTTGGCCAACGTCGGGGGTCGGGAGCAGTACTTC